Ten or more counts support the clone carrying this T cell receptor (beta chain). Its antigen is unknown. The data are from a study of naive and memory T cell subsets. General observations from the study: TCR transcript changes with activation or differentiation may affect this RNA method.

Reverse transcription of blood and skin TCR RNA was primed at alpha and beta constant regions. Ligated cDNA underwent four rounds of PCR with nested alpha and beta constant region primers and SP2. TCRdb reprocessed the 5' RACE reads with MiXCR, giving one entry per CDR3 protein. This sample has 20,000 to 25,000 distinct CDR3 sequences; about 4% occur once, and the top ten carry 7.8%. RNA was extracted from less than 3 ml of whole blood of healthy adults. Reverse transcription used DNase-treated unsorted total RNA, aiming for about 1 to 1000 ng. CDR1 and CDR2 (germline): DFQATT, SNEGSKA (reference sequence). The CDR3 length is 15 residues. The J segment lost 2 bases and the V segment lost 4 bases, leaving 9 bases of the junction unmatched.

V usage is TRBV20-1 and J usage is TRBJ2-7; 9 bases match TRBD2. The sequence was collected from a male donor in good health. The CDR3 DNA is TGCAGTGCTATCCCTATAGCGGGAGCCGCCTACGAGCAGTACTTC. This translates into CSAIPIAGAAYEQYF.